The present entry profiles one TCR beta chain with its context. Using immunoSEQ multiplex PCR, the repertoire was profiled, and TCRdb retains in-frame clones only, with some absent. The sample has some 640,000 clones, over 75% seen once. The data derive from a study of shared T cell receptors in the human thymus. Trimming at V came to 5 bases and at J to 5 bases, leaving 8 bases not matched to a gene. Per germline, CDR1 MNHEY and CDR2 SMNVEV (reference sequence). The CDR3 totals 16 residues. This sample also belongs to another study, concerning human thymus T cells. As that study records: Resections obtained during corrective heart surgery supplied the thymus tissue.

The specimen sequenced was thymocytes. This sequence originates from a boy less than two years old with a congenital heart defect. The gene calls are TRBV27 and TRBJ2-2; 10 positions agree with TRBD1. CDR3 in amino acids: CASSTRTGGDTGELFF. For the CDR3, the DNA is TGTGCCAGCAGTACGCGGACAGGGGGGGATACCGGGGAGCTGTTTTTT.